One and the same sample provided the 5 T cell receptor beta chains below, sequenced in a study of T-cell memory formation after mild COVID-19. TCRdb called the 5' RACE reads again in MiXCR, with one record for every CDR3 protein. The repertoire has under 450,000 distinct CDR3 sequences, 14% of them found once; the top ten carry roughly a fifth. What was sequenced was PBMCs or a T cell subset sorted from them (not recorded which). These receptors were taken from a man aged 18 to 35 who had mild COVID-19 (a few samples of this study predate the infection). Cell type and time point are not known.

The chain has TRBV12-3 or TRBV12-4 and TRBJ2-7; D might be TRBD1 (6 bases). The germline V and J ends were trimmed by 6 bases and 6 bases, with 12 bases remaining between them. The CDR3 sequence is 12 residues long. This CDR3 reads CASSATGFEQYF. For the CDR3, the DNA is TGTGCCAGCAGCGCTACAGGGTTCGAGCAGTACTTC.

This clonotype has only a few counts. This chain connects TRBV20-1 to TRBJ2-1; D is unclear. The CDR3 sequence is 11 residues long. Between the trimmed V and J ends, which lost 5 bases and 9 bases, there was a span of 11 bases. Germline CDR1 and CDR2: DFQATT and SNEGSKA (reference sequence). The CDR3 spells CSAPTLVEQFF. DNA for the CDR3: TGCAGTGCTCCTACTTTGGTTGAGCAGTTCTTC.

The V and J genes are TRBV12-3 or TRBV12-4 and TRBJ2-3; 8 nucleotides match TRBD2. This CDR3 region has 17 residues. Trimming removed 6 bases from V and 6 bases from J; junction bases left unmatched: 17. The CDR3 nucleotides read TGTGCCAGCAGCTCCACCCTATTAGGTAGCGGGACCGATACGCAGTATTTT. Protein product: CASSSTLLGSGTDTQYF.

J is TRBJ1-5 and V is TRBV5-6, with D tentatively TRBD1 (6 bases). Trimming removed 4 bases from V and 9 bases from J, with 17 bases in between. The CDR3 spans 14 residues. Germline V gives CDR1 SGHDT, CDR2 YYEEEE. The CDR3 bases are TGTGCCAGCAGCACTGGACAGCTCCACGGGCCCCAGCATTTT. This gives the protein CASSTGQLHGPQHF.

Ten or more counts support this clonotype. V gene TRBV9 combines with J gene TRBJ2-2, with D hard to call. The CDR3 is made up of 15 amino acids. The germline V gene has CDR1 SGDLS and CDR2 YYNGEE. V was clipped by 2 bases and J by 4 bases, with 12 bases between them. The CDR3 nucleotides read TGTGCCAGCAGCGTCGGGTCCTCCTTCACCGGGGAGCTGTTTTTT. Encoded protein: CASSVGSSFTGELFF.